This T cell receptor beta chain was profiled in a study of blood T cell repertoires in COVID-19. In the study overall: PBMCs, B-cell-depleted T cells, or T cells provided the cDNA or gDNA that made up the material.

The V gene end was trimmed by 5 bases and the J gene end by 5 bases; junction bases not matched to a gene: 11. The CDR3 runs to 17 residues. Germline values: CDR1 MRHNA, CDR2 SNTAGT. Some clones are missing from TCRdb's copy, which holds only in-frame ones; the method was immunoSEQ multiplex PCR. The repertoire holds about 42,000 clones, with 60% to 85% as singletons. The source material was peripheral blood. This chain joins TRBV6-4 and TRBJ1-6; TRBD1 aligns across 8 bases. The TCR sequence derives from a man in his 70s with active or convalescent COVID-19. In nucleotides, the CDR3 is TGTGCCAGCAGTTACCTGGACAGGGTTGTCCATAATTCACCCCTCCACTTT. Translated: CASSYLDRVVHNSPLHF.